This T cell receptor (beta chain) derives from a study of T-cell reconstitution after alpha-beta-depleted transplantation in children. This clonotype was seen ten or more times. Germline V CDR1 and CDR2: SGHAT, FQNNGV. Trimming removed 5 bases from V and 5 bases from J, with 9 bases in between. The length of the CDR3 is 13 residues. This sample's TCRbeta library carried unique molecular identifier barcodes. TCRdb called the PCR reads again in MiXCR, with one record for every CDR3 protein. This sample has roughly 200,000 distinct CDR3 sequences; more than 6.5% occur once, and the top ten carry 3%. The receptor's source is a human donor who donated a stem cell graft to a child with Wiskott-Aldrich syndrome. The genes are TRBV11-2 and TRBJ2-2, with D hard to call. The sequencing used PBMCs from the stem cell graft donor, collected from the stem cell graft. CDR3 region: CASSRYLTGELFF. DNA of the CDR3: TGTGCCAGCAGCCGGTATTTAACCGGGGAGCTGTTTTTT.